A single sample gave rise to the 26 T cell receptor beta chains below, sequenced in a study of graft-versus-host responses after intestinal transplantation (dated by TCRdb to 2020 to 2023). Their antigen targets remain unknown. To prepare the library, the immunoSEQ multiplex PCR assay was applied. Entries here come from immuneACCESS through TCRdb and include only in-frame sequences with V and J called. Some clones fail to appear in such tables; in the studies checked, an unresolved V gene covers under half of the shortfall, and the cause of the remainder is unknown. This sample has just over 70,000 clones in its table, and roughly 84% of those were observed once. The top ten clones comprise 0.39% of the sample. The sample's time point label, decoded: cells obtained before transplantation from donor or recipient. The sequencing used unstimulated CD4+ T cells sorted from spleen or lymph node cells, collected before transplant. The receptors originated from a human donor who was the organ donor for an intestinal transplant.

The chain carries TRBV16 and TRBJ2-5, with a possible D match to TRBD1 (6 bases). Germline V gives CDR1 KGHSY, CDR2 FQNENV. V lost 5 bases and J 2 bases, leaving 18 bases between the germline ends. The CDR3 is 16 residues long. CDR3 DNA sequence: TGTGCCAGCAGCGGCAGGGGATTCAGAGGACAAGAGACCCAGTACTTC. Amino acids: CASSGRGFRGQETQYF.

The chain recombines TRBV6-6 with TRBJ1-1; D might be TRBD1 (6 bases). The germline V and J ends were trimmed by 5 bases and 10 bases, with 17 bases remaining between them. CDR3 length: 13 amino acids. CDR1 is MNHNY, CDR2 SVGAGI, per germline (reference sequence). The DNA of the CDR3 is TGTGCCAGCAGTCCGACAGTTCGGGGGGCAGCTTTCTTT. Translated: CASSPTVRGAAFF.

The chain combines TRBV28 with TRBJ1-2, with D perhaps TRBD1 (5 bases). Trimming removed 3 bases from V and 7 bases from J, with 12 bases in between. Germline values: CDR1 MDHEN, CDR2 SYDVKM. The CDR3 consists of 13 residues. CDR3 in amino acids: CASSFLQGSGYTF. The CDR3, as DNA: TGTGCCAGCAGTTTCCTCCAGGGATCTGGCTACACCTTC.

This clone occurred a few times. The chain employs TRBV7-8 and TRBJ1-3, with D possibly matching TRBD1 (5 bases). The CDR3 has 16 amino acids. Germline V gene data show CDR1 as SGHVS and CDR2 as FQNEAQ. The ends were cut back, 5 bases at V and 2 bases at J, with 16 bases in the middle. CDR3 in DNA: TGTGCCAGCAGCCCCAGGGAGGGCAGGGCTGGAAACACCATATATTTT. This sequence encodes CASSPREGRAGNTIYF.

The genes are TRBV30 and TRBJ1-5; the D is unclear. There are 13 residues in the CDR3. Trimming cost V 3 bases and J 4 bases, with 10 bases left between them. Germline assignment: CDR1 GTSNPN and CDR2 SVGIG (reference sequence). This chain's CDR3 is CAWSLAGNQPQHF. The CDR3 DNA reads as TGTGCCTGGAGCTTAGCGGGGAATCAGCCCCAGCATTTT.

This sequence joins TRBV19 and TRBJ1-2; 10 bases are shared with TRBD1. CDR3 length: 17 amino acids. Germline V gene sequence: CDR1 LNHDA, CDR2 SQIVND (reference sequence). Trimming removed 6 bases from V and 4 bases from J; junction bases left unmatched: 14. The CDR3 DNA sequence: TGTGCCAGTAGCCCGACAGGGGGCAGCCGGGTCCTCTATGGCTACACCTTC. This gives the protein CASSPTGGSRVLYGYTF.

The chain carries TRBV12-5 and TRBJ1-1; unclear D gene. Germline lookup yields CDR1 LGHNT and CDR2 FRNRAP. V gave up 7 bases and J gave up 5 bases, with 20 bases separating them. The CDR3 totals 15 residues. The CDR3 reads CASASSQWGGTEAFF. CDR3 nucleotides: TGTGCTAGTGCCTCCTCACAGTGGGGAGGGACTGAAGCTTTCTTT.

The rearrangement uses TRBV4-1 and TRBJ2-1, with D perhaps TRBD1 (6 bases). This CDR3 comprises 17 residues. V was shortened by 2 bases and J by 5 bases, with 19 bases between the two germline ends. Germline lookup yields CDR1 MGHRA and CDR2 YSYEKL. CDR3 residues: CASSQWGTGTHDNEQFF. For the CDR3, the DNA is TGCGCCAGCAGCCAATGGGGAACCGGGACACATGACAATGAGCAGTTCTTC.

This chain joins TRBV30 and TRBJ2-5; TRBD2 aligns across 8 bases. Germline CDR1 and CDR2: GTSNPN and SVGIG (reference sequence). Trimming removed 8 bases from V and 1 base from J; junction bases left unmatched: 12. The CDR3 runs to 15 residues. The chain's CDR3 is CATGKSGGLQETQYF. The CDR3 coding sequence is TGTGCCACAGGGAAGAGCGGGGGCCTCCAAGAGACCCAGTACTTC.

The chain uses TRBV6-5 and TRBJ1-1; 9 positions agree with TRBD1. With V trimmed by 2 bases and J by 4 bases, 5 bases remained unmatched. The V gene's germline CDR1 is MNHEY and CDR2 SVGAGI. There are 15 residues in the CDR3. The CDR3 nucleotides are TGTGCCAGCAGTTACAGCGGGACAGGGTCCACTGAAGCTTTCTTT. It translates to CASSYSGTGSTEAFF.

The rearrangement links TRBV4-3 to TRBJ2-2; 12 bases fit TRBD2. Trimming at V came to 0 bases and at J to 6 bases, leaving 11 bases not matched to a gene. CDR1 LGHNA and CDR2 YSLEER come from the germline V gene. The CDR3 extends over 19 amino acids. DNA of the CDR3: TGCGCCAGCAGCCAAGATGACCCACTAGCGGGGGGAGGGGCCGGGGAGCTGTTTTTT. Translated, it gives CASSQDDPLAGGGAGELFF.

This rearrangement joins TRBV5-4 to TRBJ2-7; 8 nucleotides align to TRBD1. V shed 4 bases, J shed 1 base, and the junction held 4 bases outside the gene matches. CDR1 and CDR2 (germline): SGHNT, YYREEE (reference sequence). This CDR3 has 14 amino acids. As DNA, the CDR3 is TGTGCCAGCAGCGTTGACAGGGGTTCCTACGAGCAGTACGTC. It is translated as CASSVDRGSYEQYV.

The chain is built from TRBV5-1 and TRBJ1-1; TRBD1 might be the D (6 bases). The CDR3 loop spans 16 amino acids. Germline values: CDR1 SGHRS, CDR2 YFSETQ. Trimming left V 0 bases short and J 1 base short, with 13 bases between. The CDR3 DNA sequence: TGCGCCAGCAGCTTGGTGGGGGGGCCCGGGAACACTGAAGCTTTCTTT. Protein product: CASSLVGGPGNTEAFF.

This sequence joins TRBV19 and TRBJ2-7; D is unclear. V was shortened by 9 bases and J by 3 bases, with 12 bases between the two germline ends. The germline V gene has CDR1 LNHDA and CDR2 SQIVND (reference sequence). This CDR3 is built from 12 residues. The chain's CDR3 is CARITLVYEQYV. In DNA form, the CDR3 reads TGTGCCAGGATAACGCTAGTCTACGAGCAGTACGTC.

This clone counts as medium-sized. This chain connects TRBV18 to TRBJ2-1, with 7 positions matching TRBD1. Germline V gene sequence: CDR1 KGHSH, CDR2 LQKENI. This CDR3 contains 12 residues. J gave up 7 bases and V 5 bases, and 2 bases lay outside the gene matches. This CDR3 is CASSVQGNEQFF. As DNA, the CDR3 is TGTGCCAGCTCAGTACAGGGGAATGAGCAGTTCTTC.

This clone is a singleton in its sample. The rearrangement links TRBV28 to TRBJ2-2; 8 bases are a match to TRBD2. Trimming cost V 7 bases and J 4 bases; bases outside gene matches: 5. Germline CDR1 is MDHEN and CDR2 is SYDVKM. This CDR3 spans 14 amino acids. CDR3 coding DNA: TGTGCCAGCACGGGGGGGTTACCCACCGGGGAGCTGTTTTTT. It encodes CASTGGLPTGELFF. The whole variable domain, filled in from reference TRBV28 and TRBJ2-2, reads DVKVTQSSRYLVKRTGEKVFLECVQDMDHENMFWYRQDPGLGLRLIYFSYDVKMKEKGDIPEGYSVSREKKERFSLILESASTNQTSMYLCASTGGLPTGELFFGEGSRLTVL.

The chain combines TRBV5-3 with TRBJ1-4; D call uncertain. TRBV5-3 is flagged as an ORF with uncertain function. The CDR3 is made up of 13 amino acids. V lost 2 bases to trimming and J lost 12 bases, with 14 bases between them. For the CDR3, the DNA is TGTGCCAGAAGCTTCCCCCCTAGCGGGGAACTGTTTTTT. Its translation is CARSFPPSGELFF.

The chain is built from TRBV4-1 and TRBJ1-1; TRBD1 agrees at 9 bases. V lost 4 bases to trimming and J lost 3 bases; unmatched junction nucleotides: 3. Germline CDR1 MGHRA, CDR2 YSYEKL. This CDR3 comprises 14 residues. The CDR3 DNA is TGCGCCAGCAGCCTACAGGGGGCAGACACTGAAGCTTTCTTT. Encoded protein: CASSLQGADTEAFF.

This chain joins TRBV25-1 and TRBJ1-5; D call uncertain. Trimming pared 4 bases from V and 6 bases from J, leaving 10 bases between. This CDR3 is built from 13 residues. Germline V gene sequence: CDR1 MGHDK, CDR2 SYGVNS. The CDR3 DNA follows: TGTGCCAGCAGTGGGAGGGCCGGTCAGCCCCAGCATTTT. It is translated as CASSGRAGQPQHF.

The rearrangement uses TRBV27 and TRBJ1-6, with D possibly matching TRBD1 (6 bases). Germline values: CDR1 MNHEY, CDR2 SMNVEV (reference sequence). The CDR3 has 20 residues. V lost 2 bases to trimming and J lost 0 bases, with 20 bases between them. CDR3 in DNA: TGTGCCAGCAGTTTAGTAGTGGACAGTGGTTCGAGCTCCTATAATTCACCCCTCCACTTT. Its translation: CASSLVVDSGSSSYNSPLHF.

The CDR3 protein is CASRDKGNTGELFF. CDR3 in DNA: TGCGCCAGCAGAGACAAAGGGAACACCGGGGAGCTGTTTTTT. The chain has TRBV5-1 and TRBJ2-2; D uncertain. In germline, CDR1 is SGHRS, CDR2 YFSETQ. CDR3 size: 14 residues. The ends were cut back, 5 bases at V and 1 base at J, with 9 bases in the middle.

The chain couples TRBV6-1 to TRBJ2-1; possibly TRBD1 for D (6 bases). The ends were cut back, 6 bases at V and 10 bases at J, with 16 bases in the middle. There are 13 residues in the CDR3. Germline V gene lookup returns CDR1 MNHNS and CDR2 SASEGT. For the CDR3, the DNA is TGTGCCAGCAGGCCTACCGTGGGGGCCGAGCAGTTCTTC. Protein sequence: CASRPTVGAEQFF.

The chain joins TRBV6-5 to TRBJ2-1; 8 bases agree with TRBD2. Trimming removed 9 bases from V and 8 bases from J; junction bases left unmatched: 6. The CDR3 runs to 12 residues. Germline V gene sequence: CDR1 MNHEY, CDR2 SVGAGI. CDR3 in amino acids: CASKRGQYEQFF. CDR3 nucleotide sequence: TGTGCCAGTAAGCGGGGGCAGTATGAGCAGTTCTTC.

This clone was recorded only once. This chain links TRBV5-6 with TRBJ2-1; D not certain. The CDR3 runs to 18 residues. CDR1 and CDR2 (germline): SGHDT, YYEEEE. With 0 bases removed from V and 2 bases from J, the gap between germline ends came to 18 bases. CDR3 loop: CASSLVAASQLAYNEQFF. DNA for the CDR3: TGTGCCAGCAGCTTGGTGGCGGCTTCCCAGCTGGCCTACAATGAGCAGTTCTTC.

This clone showed up just a few times. The rearrangement joins TRBV6-4 to TRBJ1-1, with unresolved D. This CDR3 comprises 13 residues. V dropped 4 bases and J dropped 0 bases, with 6 bases sitting between them. Germline V CDR1 and CDR2: MRHNA, SNTAGT. CDR3 sequence: CASSGQMNTEAFF. CDR3 in DNA: TGTGCCAGCAGTGGGCAGATGAACACTGAAGCTTTCTTT.

This rearrangement joins TRBV7-2 to TRBJ1-2, with TRBD1 as a possible D gene (5 bases). The V gene lost 0 bases and the J gene lost 2 bases, with 7 bases spanning the gap. The CDR3 is 14 residues long. Looked up from germline, CDR1 is SGHTA and CDR2 is FQGNSA. CDR3 protein: CASSLAGGNYGYTF. For the CDR3, the DNA is TGTGCCAGCAGCTTAGCGGGGGGGAACTATGGCTACACCTTC.